This T cell receptor beta chain was recovered during a study of T cell clonality in common variable immunodeficiency. Control and CVID samples contributed equal amounts of genomic DNA. Some clones are missing from TCRdb's copy, which holds only in-frame ones; the method was immunoSEQ multiplex PCR. Altogether 35,000 to 50,000 clones were found in the sample, and no singletons occur. This clone was recorded at least ten times. Its target is unknown. The sequenced fragment ends 3 residues before the CDR3 boundary, so the rest is inferred from the germline J gene. Germline V gene sequence: CDR1 SQVTM, CDR2 ANQGSEA. Trimming cost V 1 base and J 3 bases, with 18 bases left between them. CDR3 length equals 16 residues. Caucasian heritage predominated among both patients and controls. Blood samples were heparinized, about 4.5 to 8 ml per donor. Study conclusions and caveats: CVID subjects shared fewer TCRbeta clones than healthy controls did.

V usage is TRBV29-1 and J usage is TRBJ2-5; the D gene is possibly TRBD2 (7 bases). The clonotype originates from a person between 18 and 75 years old in good health. The sample was peripheral blood mononuclear cells. The CDR3 bases that were read are TGCAGCGTTGAAGGGGGGGCCGTGCTAGCGGAAGAGACC. It yields the protein CSVEGGAVLAEET. From start to end, the CDR3 is CSVEGGAVLAEETQYF.